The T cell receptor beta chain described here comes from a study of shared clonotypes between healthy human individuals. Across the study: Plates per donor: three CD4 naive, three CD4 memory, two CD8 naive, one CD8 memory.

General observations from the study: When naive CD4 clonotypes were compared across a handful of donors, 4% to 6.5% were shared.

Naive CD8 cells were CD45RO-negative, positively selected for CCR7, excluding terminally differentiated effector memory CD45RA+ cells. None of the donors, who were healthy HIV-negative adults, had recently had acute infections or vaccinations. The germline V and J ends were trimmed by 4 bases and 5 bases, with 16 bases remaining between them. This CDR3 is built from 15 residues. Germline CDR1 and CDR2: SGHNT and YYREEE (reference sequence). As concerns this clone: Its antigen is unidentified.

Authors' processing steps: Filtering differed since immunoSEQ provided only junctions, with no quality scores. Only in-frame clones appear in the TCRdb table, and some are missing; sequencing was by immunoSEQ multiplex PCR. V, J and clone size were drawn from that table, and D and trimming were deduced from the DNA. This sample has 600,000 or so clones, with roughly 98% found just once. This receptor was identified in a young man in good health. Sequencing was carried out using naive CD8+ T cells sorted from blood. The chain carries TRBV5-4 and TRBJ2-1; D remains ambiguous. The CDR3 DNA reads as TGTGCCAGCAGCCGATACTACGGAGAGGACAATGAGCAGTTCTTC. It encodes CASSRYYGEDNEQFF.